This T cell receptor (beta chain) appears in the sequencing data of a study of T cell changes during pregnancy in multiple sclerosis (dated by TCRdb to about 2019). A note on the overall study: In women with multiple sclerosis, the researchers looked at how the T cell repertoire shifted as pregnancy progressed.

From V the trimming removes 5 bases and from J it removes 12 bases, while the gene matches leave 8 bases of the junction unaccounted for. CDR3 length: 13 amino acids, cysteine to phenylalanine. Just the 39-base CDR3 DNA is kept, in frame starting at base 1. Reading the germline V gene (reference sequence) gives CDR1 MNHEY and CDR2 SMNVEV. The library was prepared using the immunoSEQ multiplex PCR assay. TCRdb stores this immuneACCESS table with in-frame sequences only. Part of the clones is absent; in the studies checked, under half of the shortfall reflects unresolved V genes, and no reason is known for the rest. Across this sample there are approximately 100,000 clones, with roughly 90% seen only once. The top ten constitute less than 2% of the sample. On this clone itself: The antigen it recognizes is unknown. The sample holds no much larger clone one base away, and base qualities are not on file.

Recombination joined TRBV27 with TRBJ1-5, with TRBD1 identical over 9 junction bases. Sequenced here: peripheral blood, sampled after pregnancy. The receptor was isolated from a female donor with multiple sclerosis, enrolled in a pregnancy study. The nucleotides are TGTGCCAGCAGTCCCGGGACAGGGAGGAACCAGCATTTT. It specifies CASSPGTGRNQHF.